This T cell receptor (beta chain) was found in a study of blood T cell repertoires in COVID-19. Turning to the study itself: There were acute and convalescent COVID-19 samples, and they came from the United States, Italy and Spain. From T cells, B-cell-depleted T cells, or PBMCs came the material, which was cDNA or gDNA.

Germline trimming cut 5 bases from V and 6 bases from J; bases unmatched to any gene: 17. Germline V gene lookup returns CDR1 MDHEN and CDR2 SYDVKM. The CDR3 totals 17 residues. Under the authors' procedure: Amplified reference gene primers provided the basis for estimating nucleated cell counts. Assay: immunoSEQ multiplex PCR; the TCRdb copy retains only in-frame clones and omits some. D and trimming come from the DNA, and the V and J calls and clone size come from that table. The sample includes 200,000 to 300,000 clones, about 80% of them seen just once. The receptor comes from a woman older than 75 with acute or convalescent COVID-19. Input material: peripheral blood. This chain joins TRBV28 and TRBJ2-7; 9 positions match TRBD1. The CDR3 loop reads CASSPAVQGALPLEQYF. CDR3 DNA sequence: TGTGCCAGCAGTCCCGCCGTACAGGGGGCGCTTCCCCTCGAGCAGTACTTC.